This paragraph reports one TCR beta chain. Antigen unknown. The CDR3 totals 19 residues. V was pared by 4 bases and J by 7 bases, with 18 bases of the junction left unmatched. In germline, CDR1 is KGHDR, CDR2 SFDVKD. TCRdb's table, derived via immunoSEQ multiplex PCR, lists solely in-frame clones and lacks some. This sample has roughly 170,000 clones, with 90% found just once. The sample comes from a study of T cell responses to AZD1222 COVID-19 vaccine. General observations from the study: In the spike-specific TCR repertoire, nearly half reportedly target unmutated variant regions. Sampling that yielded the repertoires occurred only after the peak T cell response.

The rearrangement uses TRBV24-1 and TRBJ1-3, with 10 bases lining up with TRBD1. The specimen comprised peripheral blood, sampled on day 0 of AZD1222 vaccination. The TCR comes from an adult in good health. The DNA of the CDR3 is TGTGCCACCAGTGAACTCGTCCCGGGACAGGGGCCGGGAGGGAACACCATATATTTT. Protein sequence: CATSELVPGQGPGGNTIYF.